This T cell receptor beta chain was captured by sequencing in a study of T cells in Graves' hyperthyroidism and ophthalmopathy. The V gene's germline CDR1 is SGHAT and CDR2 FQNNGV. The V and J ends lost 2 bases and 6 bases respectively, with 8 bases between them. There are 13 residues in the CDR3. RNA transcripts were the template for amplifying TCR beta CDR3 regions. The primer set for the first-round RT-PCR of the TCR CDR3 was HTBI. TCRdb ran MiXCR on the multiplex PCR reads and lists one entry per CDR3 protein. Of about 640,000 distinct CDR3 sequences listed, around 20% are singletons. This sequence originates from a young man with Graves' ophthalmopathy. Sequencing input: blood. This chain joins TRBV11-2 and TRBJ1-5; no reliable D call. CDR3 sequence: CASSLNLFQPQHF. CDR3 nucleotides: TGTGCCAGCAGCTTAAATTTGTTTCAGCCCCAGCATTTT.